This T cell receptor (beta chain) was obtained from a study of blood T cell repertoires in COVID-19. The V gene end was trimmed by 3 bases and the J gene end by 7 bases; junction bases not matched to a gene: 9. This CDR3 contains 15 residues. CDR1 and CDR2 from the germline V gene are GTSNPN and SVGIG (reference sequence). The table came from immunoSEQ multiplex PCR; TCRdb's copy has only in-frame clones and leaves some out. The sample has about 150,000 clones, 65% to 90% seen once. The V and J genes are TRBV30 and TRBJ2-1, with 10 bases that match TRBD2. The source of this sequence is a woman aged 55-69 years with COVID-19, enrolled during active disease. The specimen was peripheral blood. The CDR3 DNA sequence: TGTGCCTGGAGCCGTCTAAAGCGGGGGGGAAATGAGCAGTTCTTC. As protein: CAWSRLKRGGNEQFF.